This T cell receptor (beta chain) came from a study of T cells after yellow fever vaccination. Study-level information: Where fractions had low cell numbers, libraries were prepared from them with the SMART-Seq v4 Ultra Low Input RNA kit. Whole-study results and caveats: In post-booster samples, most primary-vaccination clones reappeared (just under 98% CD4, over 70% CD8). The bulk population could contribute abundant contaminating clonotypes to FACS-sorted repertoires.

Universal primer sites and UMIs were introduced during 5'RACE template-switching synthesis of TCR cDNA. TCRdb reprocessed the 5' RACE reads via MiXCR and lists one record per CDR3 protein. The repertoire holds 300,000 to 400,000 distinct CDR3 sequences, with roughly 4.3% as singletons. The germline V gene has CDR1 SQVTM and CDR2 ANQGSEA. The V segment lost 6 bases and the J segment 1 base; nucleotides outside the gene matches: 13. The CDR3 consists of 18 residues. This clonotype appeared a few times. What it binds is unknown. The J gene is TRBJ2-4, the V gene TRBV29-1, with 12 bases aligning to TRBD2. Sequenced here: PBMCs, sampled 5 days after the yellow fever booster vaccination. This TCR was sampled from a man aged 18 to 29 who received the YFV17D yellow fever vaccine. The CDR3 protein is CSVRGASGGAWAKNIQYF. CDR3 nucleotide sequence: TGCAGCGTCCGGGGTGCTAGCGGGGGGGCCTGGGCCAAAAACATTCAGTACTTC.